The TCR beta chain described here comes from a study of T cells in Graves' hyperthyroidism and ophthalmopathy. Study-wide points: Blood held most thyroid clonotypes expanded above 0.001 frequency. Model predictions of ophthalmopathy came a median approximately seven months before onset. A model built on 13 V-J features separated ophthalmopathy from stable hyperthyroidism.

Amplified regions were TCR beta CDR3 sequences from RNA transcripts. TCR CDR3 regions were first amplified by RT-PCR with HTBI primers. From the multiplex PCR reads, TCRdb called clonotypes with MiXCR, one entry per CDR3 protein. The sample yields around 300,000 distinct CDR3 sequences, 20% to 30% seen once. Diagnoses were made from clinical symptoms, serum measures (thyroxine and TRAb), thyroid ultrasound and orbital computed tomography. The sample holds many counts of this clonotype. Its cognate antigen is unknown. CDR1 is SQVTM, CDR2 ANQGSEA, per germline. The CDR3 runs 13 residues. The V gene end was trimmed by 4 bases and the J gene end by 3 bases; junction bases not matched to a gene: 5.

Sequencing was performed on blood. The rearrangement uses TRBV29-1 and TRBJ2-7; 8 nucleotides match TRBD1. This sequence was found in a man in his forties or fifties with Graves' hyperthyroidism that later progressed to Graves' ophthalmopathy. CDR3 in amino acids: CSVAGQGFYEQYF. The CDR3 nucleotides read TGCAGCGTTGCCGGACAGGGATTCTACGAGCAGTACTTC.